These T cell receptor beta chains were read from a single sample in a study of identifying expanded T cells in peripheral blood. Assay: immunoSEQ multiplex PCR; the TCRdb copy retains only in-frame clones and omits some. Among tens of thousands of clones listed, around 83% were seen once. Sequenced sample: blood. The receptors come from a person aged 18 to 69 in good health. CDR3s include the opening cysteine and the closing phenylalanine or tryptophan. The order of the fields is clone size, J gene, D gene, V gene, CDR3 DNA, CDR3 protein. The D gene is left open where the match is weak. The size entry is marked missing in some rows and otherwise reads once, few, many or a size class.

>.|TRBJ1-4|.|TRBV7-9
TGTGCCAGTGGCGCATGGGGGAAAGGGGCAACTAATGAAAAACTGTTTTTT
CASGAWGKGATNEKLFF
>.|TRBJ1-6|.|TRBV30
TGTGCCTCAACCGGGACCCCGAGCTCCTATAATTCACCCCTCCACTTT
CASTGTPSSYNSPLHF
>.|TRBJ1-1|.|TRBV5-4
TGTGCCAGCAGCTTGGGGAGGACAGCGAACACTGAAGCTTTCTTT
CASSLGRTANTEAFF
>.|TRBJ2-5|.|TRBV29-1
TGCAGCGTTGAAGCTTGGCAGACTTTAGGGGAGACCCAGTACTTC
CSVEAWQTLGETQYF
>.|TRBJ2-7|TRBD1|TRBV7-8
TGTGCCAGCAGCTCCCAGGGACAGGTGGACGAGCAGTACTTC
CASSSQGQVDEQYF
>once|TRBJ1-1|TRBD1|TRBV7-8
TGTGCCAGCAGCGTCCGGACAGGTTTGAACACTGAAGCTTTCTTT
CASSVRTGLNTEAFF
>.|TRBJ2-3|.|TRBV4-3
TGCGCCAGCAGCCCCAGGCGGTACACAGATACGCAGTATTTT
CASSPRRYTDTQYF
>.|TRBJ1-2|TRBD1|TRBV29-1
TGCAGCGTTCCCAAACTCAGGGGGGGACAGGGGACTCCTCGGTATGGCTACACCTTC
CSVPKLRGGQGTPRYGYTF
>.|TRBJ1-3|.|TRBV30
TGTGCCTGGAGCTCTGGAAACACCATATATTTT
CAWSSGNTIYF
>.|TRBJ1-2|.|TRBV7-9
TGTGCCAGCAGACCCGTAGGCAACTATGGCTACACCTTC
CASRPVGNYGYTF
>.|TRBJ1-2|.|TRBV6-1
TGTGCCAGCAGTGAAGCGCGGCATGTAGGTGGCTACACCTTC
CASSEARHVGGYTF
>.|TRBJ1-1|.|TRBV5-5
TGTGCCAGCAGCCTGTTATTCGAGAACACTGAAGCTTTCTTT
CASSLLFENTEAFF
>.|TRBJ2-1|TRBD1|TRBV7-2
TGTGCCAGCAGCGCCCCGGACAGGGTCGGTGAGCAGTTCTTC
CASSAPDRVGEQFF
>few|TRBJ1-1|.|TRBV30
TGTGCCTGGAGTGGGAGTCTCATGAACACTGAAGCTTTCTTT
CAWSGSLMNTEAFF
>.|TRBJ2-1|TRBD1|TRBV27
TGTGCCAGCAGTTATGAGCAGGGGGCCCATGAGCAGTTCTTC
CASSYEQGAHEQFF
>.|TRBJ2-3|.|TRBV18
TGTGCCAGCTCACCACAGTATGAGACAGATACGCAGTATTTT
CASSPQYETDTQYF
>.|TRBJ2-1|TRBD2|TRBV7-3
TGTGCCAGCAGCCCCCGACTAGCGGGCGATTTTGATAATGAGCAGTTCTTC
CASSPRLAGDFDNEQFF
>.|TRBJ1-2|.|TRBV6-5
TGTGCCAGCAGTTACTTACACGGGCTCGGTGGCTACACCTTC
CASSYLHGLGGYTF
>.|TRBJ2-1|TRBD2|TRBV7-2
TGTGCCAGCAGCTTAGCCGCTAGCGGGGGGTTTGGTGAGCAGTTCTTC
CASSLAASGGFGEQFF
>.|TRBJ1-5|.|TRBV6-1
TGTGCCAGCAGGGGGTGGTTCGGTCAGCCCCAGCATTTT
CASRGWFGQPQHF
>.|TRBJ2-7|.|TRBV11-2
TGTGCCAGCAGCTTAGTCAGCTACGAGCAGTACTTC
CASSLVSYEQYF
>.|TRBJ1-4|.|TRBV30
TGTGCCTGGAGTGTTTCGAGGCTGTGGAATGAAAAACTGTTTTTT
CAWSVSRLWNEKLFF
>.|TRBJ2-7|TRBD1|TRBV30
TGTGCCTGGAAGACACAGGGGGCCTACGAGCAGTACTTC
CAWKTQGAYEQYF
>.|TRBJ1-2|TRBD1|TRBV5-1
TGCGCCAGCAGTCAGGAGGGGGCGCAGGGCTACACCTTC
CASSQEGAQGYTF
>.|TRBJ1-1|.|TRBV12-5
TGTGCTAGTGGTTTGGTAGGCAGGGGGAACACTGAAGCTTTCTTT
CASGLVGRGNTEAFF
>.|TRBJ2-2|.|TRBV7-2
TGTGCCAGCAGCTCCCCGGCAGTCGGGGAGCTGTTTTTT
CASSSPAVGELFF
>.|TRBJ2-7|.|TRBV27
TGTGCCAGCAGTTTACTCGGGGGGCTGTTAGACGAGCAGTACTTC
CASSLLGGLLDEQYF
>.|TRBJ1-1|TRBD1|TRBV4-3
TGCGCCAGCAGCCAATCCGGGACAGTTAACACTGAAGCTTTCTTT
CASSQSGTVNTEAFF
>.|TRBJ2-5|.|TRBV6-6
TGTGCCAGCAGTTACTCGGCCTATGAGACCCAGTACTTC
CASSYSAYETQYF
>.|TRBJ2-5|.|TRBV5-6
TGTGCCAGCAGCCAGGACTGGGGATGGGAGACCCAGTACTTC
CASSQDWGWETQYF
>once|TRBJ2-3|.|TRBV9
TGTGCCAGCAGCCCACCCGGGCAGACCACAGATACGCAGTATTTT
CASSPPGQTTDTQYF
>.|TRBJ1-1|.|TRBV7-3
TGTGCCAGCAGACAATCTTCGAACACTGAAGCTTTCTTT
CASRQSSNTEAFF
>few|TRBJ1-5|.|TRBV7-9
TGTGCCAGCAGCTGGGGAAATCAGCCCCAGCATTTT
CASSWGNQPQHF
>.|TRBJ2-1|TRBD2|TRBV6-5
TGTGCCAGCAGATACGCGGGGGGCTCCTACAATGAGCAGTTCTTC
CASRYAGGSYNEQFF
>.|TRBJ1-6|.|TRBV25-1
TGTGCCAGCAGTGAAGATTTTCATAGTATCGGATGGGATTCACCCCTCCACTTT
CASSEDFHSIGWDSPLHF
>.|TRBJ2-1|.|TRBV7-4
TGTGCCAGCAGCCCCCCCGGCGGTCAGTTCTTC
CASSPPGGQFF
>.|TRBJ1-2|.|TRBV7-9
TGTGCCAGCATCGTAAAAGGGGGGGAAGGAAAGGGCTACACCTTC
CASIVKGGEGKGYTF
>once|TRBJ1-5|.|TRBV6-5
TGTGCCAGCAGTTACTCGATATTCGGGCAGCCCCAGCATTTT
CASSYSIFGQPQHF
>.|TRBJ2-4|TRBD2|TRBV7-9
TGTGCCAGCAGCTTATGGGAGGGAGTAGCCAAAAACATTCAGTACTTC
CASSLWEGVAKNIQYF
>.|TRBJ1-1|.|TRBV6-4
TGTGCCAGCAGTGCCGTTTTAGGGGCCGGTGAAGCTTTCTTT
CASSAVLGAGEAFF
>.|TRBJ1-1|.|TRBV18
TGTGCCAGCTCACTAGCAGTGAACACTGAAGCTTTCTTT
CASSLAVNTEAFF
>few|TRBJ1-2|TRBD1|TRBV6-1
TGTGCCAGCAGTGTTCCGGGACAGTGGATCTATGGCTACACCTTC
CASSVPGQWIYGYTF
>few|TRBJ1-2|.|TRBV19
TGTGCCAGTAAATGGATGACTAGTAAGGGCTACACCTTC
CASKWMTSKGYTF
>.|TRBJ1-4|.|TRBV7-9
TGTGCCAGCAGCAGCCCTGGGTCCCATGAAAAACTGTTTTTT
CASSSPGSHEKLFF
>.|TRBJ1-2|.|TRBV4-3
TGCGCCAGCAGCCAAGACCCCGGGAGGGACTATGGCTACACCTTC
CASSQDPGRDYGYTF
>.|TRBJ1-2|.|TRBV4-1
TGCGCCAGCAGCCAAGAGCTTACCCGAAGGGGCTATGGCTACACCTTC
CASSQELTRRGYGYTF
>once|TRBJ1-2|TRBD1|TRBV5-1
TGCGCCAGCAGCACCGGACAGGCCCGCTATGGCTACACCTTC
CASSTGQARYGYTF
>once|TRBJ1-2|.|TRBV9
TGTGCCAGCAGAGACAGTACTAACTATGGCTACACCTTC
CASRDSTNYGYTF
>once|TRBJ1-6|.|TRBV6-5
TGTGCCAGCAGTTATGGGACCAGCTCCTATAATTCACCCCTCCACTTT
CASSYGTSSYNSPLHF
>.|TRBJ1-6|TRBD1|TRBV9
TGTGCCAGCAGCGTCAGCCGGGACAGGGTCAGTTCACCCCTCCACTTT
CASSVSRDRVSSPLHF
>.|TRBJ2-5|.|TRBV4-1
TGCGCCAGCAGCAGGGGACCGATACAAGAGACCCAGTACTTC
CASSRGPIQETQYF